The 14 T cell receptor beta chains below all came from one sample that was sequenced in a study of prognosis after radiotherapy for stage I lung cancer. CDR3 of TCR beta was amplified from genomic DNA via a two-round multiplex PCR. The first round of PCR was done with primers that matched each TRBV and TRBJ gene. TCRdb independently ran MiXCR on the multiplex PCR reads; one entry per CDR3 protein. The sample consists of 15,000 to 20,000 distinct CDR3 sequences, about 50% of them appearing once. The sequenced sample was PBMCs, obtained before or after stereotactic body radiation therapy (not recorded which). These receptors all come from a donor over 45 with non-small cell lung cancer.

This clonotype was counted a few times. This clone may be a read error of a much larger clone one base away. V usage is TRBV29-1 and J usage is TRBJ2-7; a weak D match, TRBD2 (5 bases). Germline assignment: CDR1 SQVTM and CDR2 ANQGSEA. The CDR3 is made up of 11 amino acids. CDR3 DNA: TGCAGCGCCTCCGGGAACTACGAGCGGTACTTC. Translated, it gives CSASGNYERYF.

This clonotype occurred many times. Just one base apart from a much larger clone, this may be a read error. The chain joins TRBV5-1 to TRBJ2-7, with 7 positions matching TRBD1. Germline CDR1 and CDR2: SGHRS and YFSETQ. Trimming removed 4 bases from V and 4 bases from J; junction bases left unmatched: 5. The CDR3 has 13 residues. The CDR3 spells CASSPGRGYEQYF. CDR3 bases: TGCGCCAGCAGCCCCGGCAGGGGGTACGAGCAGTACTTC.

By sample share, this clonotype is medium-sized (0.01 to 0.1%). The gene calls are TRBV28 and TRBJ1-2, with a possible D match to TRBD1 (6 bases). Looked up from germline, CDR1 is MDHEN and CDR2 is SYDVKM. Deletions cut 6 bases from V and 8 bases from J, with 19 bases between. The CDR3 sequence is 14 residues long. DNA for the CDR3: TGTGCCAGCAGCCGGGGGGCGAGGAAGGGAGGCTACACCTTC. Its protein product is CASSRGARKGGYTF.

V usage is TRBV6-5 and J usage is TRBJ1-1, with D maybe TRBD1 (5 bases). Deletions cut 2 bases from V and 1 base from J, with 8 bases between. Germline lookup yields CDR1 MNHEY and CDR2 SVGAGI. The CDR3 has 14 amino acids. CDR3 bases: TGTGCCAGCAGTTACCGCGACAGGAACACTGAAGCTTTCTTT. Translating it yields CASSYRDRNTEAFF.

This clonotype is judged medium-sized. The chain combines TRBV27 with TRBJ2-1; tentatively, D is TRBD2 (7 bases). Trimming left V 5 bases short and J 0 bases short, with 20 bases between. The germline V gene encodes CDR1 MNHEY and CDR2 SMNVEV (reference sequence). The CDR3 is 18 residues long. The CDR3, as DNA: TGTGCCAGCAGTAGACAGGTCTCATGGGAGGGCTCCTACAATGAGCAGTTCTTC. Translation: CASSRQVSWEGSYNEQFF.

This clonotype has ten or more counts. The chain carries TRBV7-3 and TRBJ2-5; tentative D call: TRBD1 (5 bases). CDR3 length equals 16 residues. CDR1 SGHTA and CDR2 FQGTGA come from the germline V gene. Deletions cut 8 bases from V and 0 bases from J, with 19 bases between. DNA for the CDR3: TGTGCCAGCCAGATGATCACCAGACAGTACCAAGAGACCCAGTACTTC. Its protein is CASQMITRQYQETQYF.

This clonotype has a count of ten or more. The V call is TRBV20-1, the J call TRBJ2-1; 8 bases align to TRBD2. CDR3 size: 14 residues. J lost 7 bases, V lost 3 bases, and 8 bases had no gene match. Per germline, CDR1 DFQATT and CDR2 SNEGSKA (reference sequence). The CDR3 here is CSARIGRAVNEQFF. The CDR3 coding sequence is TGCAGTGCTAGGATCGGGAGGGCCGTGAATGAGCAGTTCTTC.

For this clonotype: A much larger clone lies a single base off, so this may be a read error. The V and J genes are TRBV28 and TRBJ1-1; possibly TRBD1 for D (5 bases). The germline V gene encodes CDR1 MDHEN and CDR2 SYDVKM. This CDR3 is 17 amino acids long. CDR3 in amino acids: CGSNPSQRVGLNTESFF. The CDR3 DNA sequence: TGTGGCAGCAACCCAAGTCAAAGGGTGGGGCTGAACACTGAATCTTTCTTT.

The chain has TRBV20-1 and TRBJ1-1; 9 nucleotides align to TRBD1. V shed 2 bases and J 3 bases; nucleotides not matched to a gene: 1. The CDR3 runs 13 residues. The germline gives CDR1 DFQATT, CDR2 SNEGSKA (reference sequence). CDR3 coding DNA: TGCAGTGCTAGACGACAGGGGGACACTGAAGCTTTCTTT. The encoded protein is CSARRQGDTEAFF.

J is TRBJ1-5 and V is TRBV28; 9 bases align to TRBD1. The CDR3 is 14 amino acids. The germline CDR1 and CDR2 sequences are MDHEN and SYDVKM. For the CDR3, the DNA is TGTGTCAGTAGTCCGGACAGGGGATGGCAGCCCCAGCATTTT. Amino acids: CVSSPDRGWQPQHF.

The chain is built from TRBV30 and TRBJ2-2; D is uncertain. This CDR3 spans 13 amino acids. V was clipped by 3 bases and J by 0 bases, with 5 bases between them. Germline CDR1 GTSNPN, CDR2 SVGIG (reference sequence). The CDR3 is CAWRRANTGELFF. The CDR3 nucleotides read TGTGCCTGGAGACGAGCGAACACCGGGGAGCTGTTTTTT.

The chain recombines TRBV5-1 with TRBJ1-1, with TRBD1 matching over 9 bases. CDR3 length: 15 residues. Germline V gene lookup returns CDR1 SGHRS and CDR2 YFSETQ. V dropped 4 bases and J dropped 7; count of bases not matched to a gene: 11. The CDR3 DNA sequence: TGCGCCAGCAGCCGCCGAACAGGGGGCCTAGATGAAGCTTTCTTT. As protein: CASSRRTGGLDEAFF.

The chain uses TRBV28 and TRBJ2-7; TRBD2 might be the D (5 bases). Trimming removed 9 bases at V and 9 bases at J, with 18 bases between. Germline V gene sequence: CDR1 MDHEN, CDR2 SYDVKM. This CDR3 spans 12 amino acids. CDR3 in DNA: TGTGCCAGTAGTCCCGGGAAGTGGGGGCAGTACTTC. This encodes CASSPGKWGQYF.

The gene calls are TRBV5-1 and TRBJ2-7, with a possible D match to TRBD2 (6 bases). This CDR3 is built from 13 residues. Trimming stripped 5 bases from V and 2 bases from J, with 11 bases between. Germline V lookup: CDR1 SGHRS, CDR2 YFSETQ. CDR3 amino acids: CASSAGRTYEQYF. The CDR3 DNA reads TGCGCCAGCAGTGCGGGGAGGACCTACGAGCAGTACTTC.